This TCR beta chain comes out of a study of molecular identifiers for immune sequencing clone quantification. MiXCR, run by TCRdb on the PCR reads, gives a single entry per CDR3 protein. The sample has tens of thousands of distinct CDR3 sequences, more than 20% seen once. Germline V gene sequence: CDR1 LGHNT, CDR2 FRNRAP. The V and J ends lost 2 bases and 6 bases respectively, with 8 bases between them. CDR3 length: 12 amino acids. This clonotype was detected ten times or more. The chain links TRBV12-5 to TRBJ2-7; weak D call: TRBD1 (5 bases). This TCR derives from a human donor in good health. Some libraries in this study had Jurkat cell RNA spiked in. The sequencing sample was made of naive CD8+ T cells from blood, with Jurkat cell RNA spiked in. This sample's subset: FACS-sorted CD8+CD4-CCR7+CD45RA+ naive T cells. Written as DNA, the CDR3 is TGTGCTAGTGGTTTGCATGGGGCCGAGCAGTACTTC. It specifies CASGLHGAEQYF.